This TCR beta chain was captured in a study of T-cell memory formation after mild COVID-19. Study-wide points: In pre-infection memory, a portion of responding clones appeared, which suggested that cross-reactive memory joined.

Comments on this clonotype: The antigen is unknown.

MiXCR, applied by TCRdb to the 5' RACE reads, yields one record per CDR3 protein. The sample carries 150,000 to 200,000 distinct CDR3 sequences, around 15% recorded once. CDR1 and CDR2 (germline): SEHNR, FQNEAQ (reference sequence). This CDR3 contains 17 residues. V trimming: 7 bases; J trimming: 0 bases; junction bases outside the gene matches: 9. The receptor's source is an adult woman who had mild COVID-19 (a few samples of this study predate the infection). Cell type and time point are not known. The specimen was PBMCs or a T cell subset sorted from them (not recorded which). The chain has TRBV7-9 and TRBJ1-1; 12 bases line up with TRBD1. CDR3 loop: CASNPGTGGSMNTEAFF. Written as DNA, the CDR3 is TGTGCCAGCAACCCAGGGACAGGGGGCTCCATGAACACTGAAGCTTTCTTT.